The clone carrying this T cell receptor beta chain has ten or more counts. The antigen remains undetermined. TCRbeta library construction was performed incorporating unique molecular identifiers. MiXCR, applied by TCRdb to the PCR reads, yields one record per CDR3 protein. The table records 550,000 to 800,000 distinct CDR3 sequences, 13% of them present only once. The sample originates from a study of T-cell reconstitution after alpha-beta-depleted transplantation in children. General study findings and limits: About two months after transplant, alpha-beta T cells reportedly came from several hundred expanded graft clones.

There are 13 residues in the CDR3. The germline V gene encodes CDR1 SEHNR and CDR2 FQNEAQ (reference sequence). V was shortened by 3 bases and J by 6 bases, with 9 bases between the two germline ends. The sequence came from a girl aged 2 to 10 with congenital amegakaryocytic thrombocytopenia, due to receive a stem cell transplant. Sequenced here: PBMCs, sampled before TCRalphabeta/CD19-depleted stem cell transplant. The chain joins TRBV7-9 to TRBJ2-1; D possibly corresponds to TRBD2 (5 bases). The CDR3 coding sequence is TGTGCCAGCAGCTTTAGCGCCCCCAATGAGCAGTTCTTC. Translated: CASSFSAPNEQFF.